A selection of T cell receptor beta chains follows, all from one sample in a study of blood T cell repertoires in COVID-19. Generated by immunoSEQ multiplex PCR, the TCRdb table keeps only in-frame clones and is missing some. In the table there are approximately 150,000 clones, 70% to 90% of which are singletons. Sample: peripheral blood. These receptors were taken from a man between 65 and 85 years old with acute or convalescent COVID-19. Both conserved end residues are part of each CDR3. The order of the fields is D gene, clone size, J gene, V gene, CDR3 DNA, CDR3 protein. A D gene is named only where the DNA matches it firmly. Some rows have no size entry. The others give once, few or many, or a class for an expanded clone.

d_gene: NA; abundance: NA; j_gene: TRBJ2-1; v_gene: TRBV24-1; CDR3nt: TGTGCCACCAGTGATTCAGGAGGAGAGCGGCTGTTCTTC; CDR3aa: CATSDSGGERLFF
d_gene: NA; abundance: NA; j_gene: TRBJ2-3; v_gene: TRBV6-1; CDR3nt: TGTGCCAGCAGTGAAGACGACATCCCCACAGATACGCAGTATTTT; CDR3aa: CASSEDDIPTDTQYF
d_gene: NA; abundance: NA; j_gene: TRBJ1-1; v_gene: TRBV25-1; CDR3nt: TGTGCCAGCAGTGCGGGGGGGCAGCCTGAAGCTTTCTTT; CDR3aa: CASSAGGQPEAFF
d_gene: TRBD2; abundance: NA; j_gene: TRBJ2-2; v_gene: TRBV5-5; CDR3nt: TGTGCCAGCAGCTTCGGGACTAGCCTCACCGGGGAGCTGTTTTTT; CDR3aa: CASSFGTSLTGELFF
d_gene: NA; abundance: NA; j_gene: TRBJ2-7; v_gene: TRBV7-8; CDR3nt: TGTGCCAGCAGCCGTAACAGGGGGGGGTCCTACGAGCAGTACTTC; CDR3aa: CASSRNRGGSYEQYF
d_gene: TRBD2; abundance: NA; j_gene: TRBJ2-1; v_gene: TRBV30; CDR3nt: TGTGCCTGGAGTGTACTACTAGCGGACTACAATGAGCAGTTCTTC; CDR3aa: CAWSVLLADYNEQFF
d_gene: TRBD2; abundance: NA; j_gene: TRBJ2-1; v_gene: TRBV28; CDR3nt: TGTGCCAGCAAGACCGGGAGGGCCGGTGAGCAGTTCTTC; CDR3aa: CASKTGRAGEQFF
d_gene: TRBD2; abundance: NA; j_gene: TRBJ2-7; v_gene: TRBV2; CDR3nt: TGTGCCAGCACCAATCCCGGGACTAGCGGGAAATACGAGCAGTACTTC; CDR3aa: CASTNPGTSGKYEQYF
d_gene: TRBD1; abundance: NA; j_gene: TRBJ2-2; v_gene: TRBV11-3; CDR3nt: TGTGCCAGCAGCCCAGACAGGGGGCTGGGGACCGGGGAGCTGTTTTTT; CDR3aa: CASSPDRGLGTGELFF
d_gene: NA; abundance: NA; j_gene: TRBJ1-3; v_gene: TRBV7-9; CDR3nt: TGTGCCAGCAGCTTCTTGACAGGCCGCGGAAACACCATATATTTT; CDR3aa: CASSFLTGRGNTIYF
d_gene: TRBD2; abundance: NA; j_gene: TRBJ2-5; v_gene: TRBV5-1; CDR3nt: TGCGCCAGCAGCTTGCCCGATTGGGGCGGGAGGGGAGAGACCCAGTACTTC; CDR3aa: CASSLPDWGGRGETQYF
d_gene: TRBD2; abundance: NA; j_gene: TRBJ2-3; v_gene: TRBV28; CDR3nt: TGTGCCAGCAGTTTCAGCTTCGCGGGAGCAGATACGCAGTATTTT; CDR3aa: CASSFSFAGADTQYF
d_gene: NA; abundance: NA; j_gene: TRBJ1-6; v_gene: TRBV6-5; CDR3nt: TGTGCCAGCAGTTACTCACGGGGTCAGCCTAATTCACCCCTCCACTTT; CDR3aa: CASSYSRGQPNSPLHF
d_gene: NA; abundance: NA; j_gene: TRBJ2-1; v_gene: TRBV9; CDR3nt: TGTGCCAGCAGCGTAGCCGACAATGAGCAGTTCTTC; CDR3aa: CASSVADNEQFF
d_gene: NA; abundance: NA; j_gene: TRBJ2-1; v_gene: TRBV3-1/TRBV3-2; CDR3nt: TGTGCCAGCAGCCGCCCGGGGGCTAGCGGAGGGTTCTACAATGAGCAGTTCTTC; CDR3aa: CASSRPGASGGFYNEQFF
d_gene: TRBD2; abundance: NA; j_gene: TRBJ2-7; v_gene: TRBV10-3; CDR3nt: TGTGCCATCAGTTCGGGACTATCCTACGAGCAGTACTTC; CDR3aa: CAISSGLSYEQYF
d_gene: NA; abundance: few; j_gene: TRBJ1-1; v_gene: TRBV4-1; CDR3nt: TGCGCCAGCAGCCAATATACCTCGGGACACGTGAACACTGAAGCTTTCTTT; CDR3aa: CASSQYTSGHVNTEAFF